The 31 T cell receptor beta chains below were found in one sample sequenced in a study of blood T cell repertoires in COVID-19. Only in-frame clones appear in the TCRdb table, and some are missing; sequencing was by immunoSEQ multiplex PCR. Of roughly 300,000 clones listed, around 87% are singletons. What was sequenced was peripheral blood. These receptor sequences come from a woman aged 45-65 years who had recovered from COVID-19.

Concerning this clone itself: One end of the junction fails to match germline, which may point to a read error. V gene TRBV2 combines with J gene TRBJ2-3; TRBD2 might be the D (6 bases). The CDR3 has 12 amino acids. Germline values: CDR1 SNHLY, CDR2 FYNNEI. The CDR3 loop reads CASRETGTSLTF. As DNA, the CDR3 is TGTGCCAGCAGGGAAACCGGGACTTCCTTAACTTTT. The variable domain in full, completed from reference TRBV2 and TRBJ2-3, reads EPEVTQTPSHQVTQMGQEVILRCVPISNHLYFYWYRQILGQKVEFLVSFYNNEISEKSEIFDDQFSVERPDGSNFTLKIRSTKLEDSAMYFCASRETGTSLTFGPGTRLTVL.

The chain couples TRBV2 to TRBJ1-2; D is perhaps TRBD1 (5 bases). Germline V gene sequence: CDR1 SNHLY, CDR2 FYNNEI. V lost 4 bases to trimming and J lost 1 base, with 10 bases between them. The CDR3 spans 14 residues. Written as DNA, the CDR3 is TGTGCCAGCAGTGTTTCAGGGTTTAACTATGGCTACACCTTC. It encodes CASSVSGFNYGYTF. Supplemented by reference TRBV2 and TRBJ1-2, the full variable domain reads EPEVTQTPSHQVTQMGQEVILRCVPISNHLYFYWYRQILGQKVEFLVSFYNNEISEKSEIFDDQFSVERPDGSNFTLKIRSTKLEDSAMYFCASSVSGFNYGYTFGSGTRLTVV.

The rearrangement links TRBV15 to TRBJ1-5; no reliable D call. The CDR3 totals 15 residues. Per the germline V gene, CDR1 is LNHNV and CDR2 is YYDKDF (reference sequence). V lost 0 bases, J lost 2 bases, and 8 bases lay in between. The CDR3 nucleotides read TGTGCCACCAGCAGAGATCTTAGAGGCAATCAGCCCCAGCATTTT. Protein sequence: CATSRDLRGNQPQHF. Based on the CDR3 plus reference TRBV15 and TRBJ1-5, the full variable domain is DAMVIQNPRYQVTQFGKPVTLSCSQTLNHNVMYWYQQKSSQAPKLLFHYYDKDFNNEADTPDNFQSRRPNTSFCFLDIRSPGLGDTAMYLCATSRDLRGNQPQHFGDGTRLSIL.

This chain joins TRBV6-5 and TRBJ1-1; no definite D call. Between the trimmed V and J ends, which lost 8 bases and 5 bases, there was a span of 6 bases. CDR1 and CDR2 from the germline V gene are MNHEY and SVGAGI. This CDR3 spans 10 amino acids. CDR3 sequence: CASGRTEAFF. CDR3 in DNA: TGTGCCAGCGGGAGAACTGAAGCTTTCTTT.

CDR3 amino acids: CASGQGEKLFF. For the CDR3, the DNA is TGTGCCTCGGGACAGGGGGAAAAACTGTTTTTT. The chain employs TRBV30 and TRBJ1-4, with TRBD1 matching over 10 bases. This CDR3 has 11 residues. J was trimmed by 8 bases and V by 7 bases; bases with no gene match: 1. Per the germline V gene, CDR1 is GTSNPN and CDR2 is SVGIG (reference sequence).

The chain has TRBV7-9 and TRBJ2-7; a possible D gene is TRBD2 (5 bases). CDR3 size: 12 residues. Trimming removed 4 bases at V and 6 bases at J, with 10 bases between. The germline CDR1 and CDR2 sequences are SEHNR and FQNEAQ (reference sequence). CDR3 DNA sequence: TGTGCCAGCAGCTCGGGAACGGTCGAGCAGTACTTC. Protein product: CASSSGTVEQYF.

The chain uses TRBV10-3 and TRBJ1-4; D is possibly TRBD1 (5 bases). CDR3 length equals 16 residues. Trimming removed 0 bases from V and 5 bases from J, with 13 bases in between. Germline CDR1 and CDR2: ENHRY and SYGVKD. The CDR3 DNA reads TGTGCCATCAGTGAGTCCTTGCGGCAGGGAAATGAAAAACTGTTTTTT. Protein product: CAISESLRQGNEKLFF.

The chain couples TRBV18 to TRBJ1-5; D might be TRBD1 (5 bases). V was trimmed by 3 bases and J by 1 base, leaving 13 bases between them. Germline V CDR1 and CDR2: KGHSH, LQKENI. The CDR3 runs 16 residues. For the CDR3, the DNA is TGTGCCAGCTCACCGAGACAGCTAGGGAGCAATCAGCCCCAGCATTTT. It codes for CASSPRQLGSNQPQHF.

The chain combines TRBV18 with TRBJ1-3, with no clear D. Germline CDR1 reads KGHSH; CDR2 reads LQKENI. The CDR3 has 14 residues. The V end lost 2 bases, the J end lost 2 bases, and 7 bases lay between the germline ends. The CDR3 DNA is TGTGCCAGCTCACCAGGCCAGACTGGAAACACCATATATTTT. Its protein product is CASSPGQTGNTIYF.

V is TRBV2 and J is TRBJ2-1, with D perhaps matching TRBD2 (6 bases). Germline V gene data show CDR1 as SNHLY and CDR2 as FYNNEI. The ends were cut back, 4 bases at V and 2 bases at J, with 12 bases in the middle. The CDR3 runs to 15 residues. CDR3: CASSARTIAYNEQFF. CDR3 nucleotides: TGTGCCAGCAGTGCTCGGACTATCGCCTACAATGAGCAGTTCTTC.

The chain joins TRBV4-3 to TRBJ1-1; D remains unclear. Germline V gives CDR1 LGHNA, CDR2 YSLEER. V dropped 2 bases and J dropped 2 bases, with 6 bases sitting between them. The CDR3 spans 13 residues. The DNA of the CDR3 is TGCGCCAGCAGCCAATCACAAAACACTGAAGCTTTCTTT. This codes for CASSQSQNTEAFF.

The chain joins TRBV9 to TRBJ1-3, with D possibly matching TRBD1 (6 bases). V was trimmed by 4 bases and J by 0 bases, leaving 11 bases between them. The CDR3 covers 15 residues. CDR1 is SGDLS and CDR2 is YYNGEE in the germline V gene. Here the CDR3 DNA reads TGTGCCAGCAGCTCGACAGGAAACTCTGGAAACACCATATATTTT. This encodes CASSSTGNSGNTIYF. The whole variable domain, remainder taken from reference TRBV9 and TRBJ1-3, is DSGVTQTPKHLITATGQRVTLRCSPRSGDLSVYWYQQSLDQGLQFLIQYYNGEERAKGNILERFSAQQFPDLHSELNLSSLELGDSALYFCASSSTGNSGNTIYFGEGSWLTVV.

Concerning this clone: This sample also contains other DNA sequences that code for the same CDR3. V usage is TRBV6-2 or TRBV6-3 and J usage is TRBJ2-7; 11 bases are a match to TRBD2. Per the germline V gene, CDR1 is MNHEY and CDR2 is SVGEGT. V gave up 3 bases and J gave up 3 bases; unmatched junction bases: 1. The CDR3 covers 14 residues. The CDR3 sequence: CASSYGTSGYEQYF. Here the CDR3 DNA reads TGTGCCAGCAGTTATGGGACTAGCGGCTACGAGCAGTACTTC.

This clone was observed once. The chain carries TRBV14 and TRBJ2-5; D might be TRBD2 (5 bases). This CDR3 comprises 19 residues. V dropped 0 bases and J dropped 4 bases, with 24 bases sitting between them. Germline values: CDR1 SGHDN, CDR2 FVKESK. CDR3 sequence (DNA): TGTGCCAGCAGCCAAGATGCGTGGATCGAGGGCAAACGGGGAGAGACCCAGTACTTC. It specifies CASSQDAWIEGKRGETQYF.

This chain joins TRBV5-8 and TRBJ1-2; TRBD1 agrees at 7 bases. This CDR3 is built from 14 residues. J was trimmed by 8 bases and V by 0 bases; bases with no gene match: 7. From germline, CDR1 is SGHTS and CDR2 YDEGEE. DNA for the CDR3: TGTGCCAGCAGCTTGGAAACAGGGGATGTCGGCTACACCTTC. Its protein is CASSLETGDVGYTF.

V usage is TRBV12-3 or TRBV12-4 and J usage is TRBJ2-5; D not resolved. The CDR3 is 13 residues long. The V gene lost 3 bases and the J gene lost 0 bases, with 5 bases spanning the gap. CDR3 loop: CASSFKHQETQYF. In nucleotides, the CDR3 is TGTGCCAGCAGTTTTAAGCACCAAGAGACCCAGTACTTC.

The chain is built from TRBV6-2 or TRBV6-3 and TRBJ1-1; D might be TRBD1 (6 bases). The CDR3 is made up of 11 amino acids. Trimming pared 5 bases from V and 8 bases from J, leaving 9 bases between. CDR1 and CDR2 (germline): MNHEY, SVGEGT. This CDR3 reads CASSHGTEAFF. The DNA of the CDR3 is TGTGCCAGCAGTCACGGGACAGAAGCTTTCTTT.

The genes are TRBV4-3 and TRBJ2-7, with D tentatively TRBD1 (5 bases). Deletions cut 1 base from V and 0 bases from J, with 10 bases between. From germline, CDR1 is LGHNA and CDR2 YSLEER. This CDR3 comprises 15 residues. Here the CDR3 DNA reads TGCGCCAGCAGCCAAGGGCTGGACACCTCCTACGAGCAGTACTTC. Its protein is CASSQGLDTSYEQYF.

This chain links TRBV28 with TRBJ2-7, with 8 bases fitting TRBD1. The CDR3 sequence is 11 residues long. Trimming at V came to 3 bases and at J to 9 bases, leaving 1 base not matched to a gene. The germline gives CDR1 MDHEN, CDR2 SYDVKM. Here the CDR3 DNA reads TGTGCCAGCAGTTTCGGGACAGGGCAGTACTTC. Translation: CASSFGTGQYF.

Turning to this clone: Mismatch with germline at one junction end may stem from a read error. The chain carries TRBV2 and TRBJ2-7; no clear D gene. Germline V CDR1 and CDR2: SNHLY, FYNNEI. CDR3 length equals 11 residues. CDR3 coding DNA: TGTGCCAGCAGTGGGGCAGCCATACAAAGATTC. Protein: CASSGAAIQRF.

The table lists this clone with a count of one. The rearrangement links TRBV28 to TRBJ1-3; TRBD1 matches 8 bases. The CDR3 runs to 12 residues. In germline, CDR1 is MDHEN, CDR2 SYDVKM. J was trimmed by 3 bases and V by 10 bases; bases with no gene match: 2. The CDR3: CATQGVGNTIYF. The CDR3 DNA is TGTGCCACACAGGGGGTTGGAAACACCATATATTTT.

The chain's CDR3 is CASSLEGTGWQPQHF. The CDR3 bases are TGCGCCAGCAGCTTGGAGGGAACAGGGTGGCAGCCCCAGCATTTT. The chain employs TRBV5-1 and TRBJ1-5, with D maybe TRBD1 (6 bases). V lost 0 bases to trimming and J lost 7 bases, with 14 bases between them. The CDR3 consists of 15 residues. Germline values: CDR1 SGHRS, CDR2 YFSETQ.

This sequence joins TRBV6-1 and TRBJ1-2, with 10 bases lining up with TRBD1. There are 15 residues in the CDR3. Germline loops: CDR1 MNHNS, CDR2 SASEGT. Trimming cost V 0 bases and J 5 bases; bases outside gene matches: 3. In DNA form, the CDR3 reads TGTGCCAGCAGTGAAGCAGTGGGACAGGGGTATGGCTACACCTTC. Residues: CASSEAVGQGYGYTF.

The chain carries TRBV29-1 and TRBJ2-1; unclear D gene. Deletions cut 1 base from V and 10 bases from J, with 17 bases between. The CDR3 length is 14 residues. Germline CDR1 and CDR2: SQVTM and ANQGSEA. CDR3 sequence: CSVEAQVKVDEQFF. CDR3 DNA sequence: TGCAGCGTTGAAGCTCAGGTAAAGGTTGACGAGCAGTTCTTC.

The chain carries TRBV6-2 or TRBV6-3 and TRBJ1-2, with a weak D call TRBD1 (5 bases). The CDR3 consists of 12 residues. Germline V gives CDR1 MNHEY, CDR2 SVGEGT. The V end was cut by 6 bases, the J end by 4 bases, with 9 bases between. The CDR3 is CASSFQGYGYTF. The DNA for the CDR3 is TGTGCCAGCAGCTTCCAGGGCTATGGCTACACCTTC.

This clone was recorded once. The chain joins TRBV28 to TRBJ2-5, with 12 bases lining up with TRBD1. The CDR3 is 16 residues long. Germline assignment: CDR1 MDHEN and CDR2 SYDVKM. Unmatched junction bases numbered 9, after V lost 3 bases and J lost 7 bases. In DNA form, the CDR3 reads TGTGCCAGCAGTTTCTCCGGGACAGGGGGCGGCGGGACCCAGTACTTC. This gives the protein CASSFSGTGGGGTQYF.

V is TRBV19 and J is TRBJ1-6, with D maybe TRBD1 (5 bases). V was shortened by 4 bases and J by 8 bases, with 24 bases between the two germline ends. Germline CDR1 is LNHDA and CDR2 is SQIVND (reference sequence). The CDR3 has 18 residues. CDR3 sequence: CASSTRPLDYPGDSPLHF. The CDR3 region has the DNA TGTGCCAGTAGTACCCGGCCACTCGATTATCCGGGGGATTCACCCCTCCACTTT.

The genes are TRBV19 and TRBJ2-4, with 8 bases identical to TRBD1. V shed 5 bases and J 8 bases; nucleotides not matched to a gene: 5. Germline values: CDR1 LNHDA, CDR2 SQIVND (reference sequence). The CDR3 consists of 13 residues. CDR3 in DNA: TGTGCCAGTAGTCTAACAGGGGGTTACATTCAGTACTTC. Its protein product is CASSLTGGYIQYF.

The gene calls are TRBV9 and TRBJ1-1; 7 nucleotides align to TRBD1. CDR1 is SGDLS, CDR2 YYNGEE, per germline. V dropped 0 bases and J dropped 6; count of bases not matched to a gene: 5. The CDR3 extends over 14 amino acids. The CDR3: CASSVVDRASEAFF. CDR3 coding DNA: TGTGCCAGCAGCGTAGTAGACAGGGCCTCTGAAGCTTTCTTT.

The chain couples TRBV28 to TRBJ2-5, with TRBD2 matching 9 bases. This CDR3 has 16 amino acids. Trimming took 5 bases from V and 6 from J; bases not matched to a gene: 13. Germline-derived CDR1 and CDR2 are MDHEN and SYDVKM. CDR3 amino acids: CASSPQRREGRKTQYF. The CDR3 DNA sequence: TGTGCCAGCAGTCCGCAGCGGCGGGAGGGCCGGAAGACCCAGTACTTC.

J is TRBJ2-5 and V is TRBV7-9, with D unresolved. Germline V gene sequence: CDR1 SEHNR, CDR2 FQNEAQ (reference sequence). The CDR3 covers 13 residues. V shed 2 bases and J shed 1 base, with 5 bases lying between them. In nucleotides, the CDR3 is TGTGCCAGCAGCTTATATTCCCAAGAGACCCAGTACTTC. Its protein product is CASSLYSQETQYF. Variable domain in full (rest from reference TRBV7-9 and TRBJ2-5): DTGVSQNPRHKITKRGQNVTFRCDPISEHNRLYWYRQTLGQGPEFLTYFQNEAQLEKSRLLSDRFSAERPKGSFSTLEIQRTEQGDSAMYLCASSLYSQETQYFGPGTRLLVL.